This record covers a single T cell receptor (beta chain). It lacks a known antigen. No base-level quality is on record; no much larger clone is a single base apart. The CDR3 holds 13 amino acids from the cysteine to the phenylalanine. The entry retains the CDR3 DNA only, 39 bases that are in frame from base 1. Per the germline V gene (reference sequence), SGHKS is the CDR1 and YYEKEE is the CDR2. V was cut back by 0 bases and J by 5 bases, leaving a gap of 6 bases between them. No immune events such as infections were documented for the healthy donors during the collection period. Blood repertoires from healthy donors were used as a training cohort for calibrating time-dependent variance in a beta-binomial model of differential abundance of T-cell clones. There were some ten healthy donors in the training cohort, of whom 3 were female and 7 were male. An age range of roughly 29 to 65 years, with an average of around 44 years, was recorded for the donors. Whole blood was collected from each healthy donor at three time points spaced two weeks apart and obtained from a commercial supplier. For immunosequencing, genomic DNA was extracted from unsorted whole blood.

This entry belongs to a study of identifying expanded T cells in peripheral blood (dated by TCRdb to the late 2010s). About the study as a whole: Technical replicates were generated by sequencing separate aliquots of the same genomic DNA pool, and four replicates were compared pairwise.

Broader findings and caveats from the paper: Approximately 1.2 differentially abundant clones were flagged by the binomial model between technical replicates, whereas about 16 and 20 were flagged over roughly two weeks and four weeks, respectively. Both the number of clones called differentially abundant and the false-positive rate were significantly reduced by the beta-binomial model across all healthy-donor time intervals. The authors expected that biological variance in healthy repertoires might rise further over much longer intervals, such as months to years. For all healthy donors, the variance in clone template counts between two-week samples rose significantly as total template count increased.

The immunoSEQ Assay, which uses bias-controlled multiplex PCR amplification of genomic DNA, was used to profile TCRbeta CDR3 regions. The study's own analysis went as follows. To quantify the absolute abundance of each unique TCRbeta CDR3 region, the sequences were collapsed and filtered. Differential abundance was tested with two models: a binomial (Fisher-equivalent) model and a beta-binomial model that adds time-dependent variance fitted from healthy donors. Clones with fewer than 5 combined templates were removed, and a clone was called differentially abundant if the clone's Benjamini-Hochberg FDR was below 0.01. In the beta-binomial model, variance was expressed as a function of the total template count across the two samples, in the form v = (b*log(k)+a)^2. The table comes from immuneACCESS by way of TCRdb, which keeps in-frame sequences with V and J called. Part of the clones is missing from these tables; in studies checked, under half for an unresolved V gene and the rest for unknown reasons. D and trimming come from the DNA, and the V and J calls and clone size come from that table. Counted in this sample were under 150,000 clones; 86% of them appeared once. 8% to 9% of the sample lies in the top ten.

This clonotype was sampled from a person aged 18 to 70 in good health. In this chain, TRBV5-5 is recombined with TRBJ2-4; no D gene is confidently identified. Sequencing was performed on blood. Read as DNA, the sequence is TGTGCCAGCAGCTTGGCCAGCCAAAACATTCAGTACTTC. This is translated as CASSLASQNIQYF. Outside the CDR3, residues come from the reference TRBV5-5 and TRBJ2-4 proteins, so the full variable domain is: DAGVTQSPTHLIKTRGQQVTLRCSPISGHKSVSWYQQVLGQGPQFIFQYYEKEERGRGNFPDRFSARQFPNYSSELNVNALLLGDSALYLCASSLASQNIQYFGAGTRLSVL.